Below, 23 T cell receptor beta chains from the same sample are listed, as sequenced in a study of shared clonotypes between healthy human individuals (dated by TCRdb to about 2020). The method behind the library was the immunoSEQ multiplex PCR assay. Sourced from immuneACCESS, this table was stored by TCRdb with only in-frame sequences that have V and J called. A share of the clones is absent; for the studies checked, an unresolved V gene accounts for under half, and the remainder has no known explanation. In all, the sample holds around 500,000 clones, and around 75% of those were seen once. Of the sample, approximately 13% falls within the top ten clones. The sequenced sample was PBMCs. These receptors all come from a woman between 35 and 50 years old in good health. Some clones in this sample may be carry-over from other donors' samples.

The J gene is TRBJ2-3, the V gene TRBV9; possibly TRBD1 for D (6 bases). Trimming cost V 0 bases and J 2 bases, with 13 bases left between them. This CDR3 has 16 amino acids. Germline V lookup: CDR1 SGDLS, CDR2 YYNGEE. Written as DNA, the CDR3 is TGTGCCAGCAGCGTAGCTCTTGGGGGCAACACAGATACGCAGTATTTT. Translated: CASSVALGGNTDTQYF.

Note on this clone: Other DNA sequences in this sample translate to the same CDR3. The J gene is TRBJ2-2, the V gene TRBV5-1; D is perhaps TRBD1 (6 bases). Per germline, CDR1 SGHRS and CDR2 YFSETQ. Between the trimmed V and J ends, which lost 2 bases and 2 bases, there was a span of 7 bases. This CDR3 contains 14 residues. CDR3 in amino acids: CASSLQGNTGELFF. CDR3 in DNA: TGCGCCAGCAGCTTACAGGGTAACACCGGGGAGCTGTTTTTT.

The chain couples TRBV7-8 to TRBJ2-1; 8 bases agree with TRBD2. This CDR3 has 15 residues. Germline V CDR1 and CDR2: SGHVS, FQNEAQ. The V segment lost 4 bases and the J segment 6 bases; nucleotides outside the gene matches: 8. DNA of the CDR3: TGTGCCAGCAGCTCCGGGACTAGTTCTTTCAATGAGCAGTTCTTC. Translation gives CASSSGTSSFNEQFF. The variable domain in full, with the rest retrieved from reference TRBV7-8 and TRBJ2-1, is GAGVSQSPRYKVAKRGQDVALRCDPISGHVSLFWYQQALGQGPEFLTYFQNEAQLDKSGLPSDRFFAERPEGSVSTLKIQRTQQEDSAVYLCASSSGTSSFNEQFFGPGTRLTVL.

This chain uses TRBV28 with TRBJ2-2; 7 bases are shared with TRBD2. Germline loops: CDR1 MDHEN, CDR2 SYDVKM. The junction had 8 bases not matched to a gene; V was cut back by 6 bases and J by 7 bases. The CDR3 has 14 residues. The CDR3 reads CASRPGLVGGELFF. The CDR3 DNA sequence: TGTGCCAGCAGACCCGGACTAGTGGGCGGGGAGCTGTTTTTT.

This clone showed up just a few times. The chain uses TRBV30 and TRBJ2-2, with TRBD2 matching 12 bases. V lost 7 bases, J lost 3 bases, and 9 bases stayed unmatched. This CDR3 region has 16 residues. Germline V gene lookup returns CDR1 GTSNPN and CDR2 SVGIG (reference sequence). In nucleotides, the CDR3 is TGTGCCTTCGACCCGGGACTAGCGGGTTACACCGGGGAGCTGTTTTTT. This encodes CAFDPGLAGYTGELFF.

The V gene is TRBV14, the J gene TRBJ1-2, with D possibly matching TRBD1 (5 bases). V shed 4 bases and J shed 1 base, with 13 bases lying between them. This CDR3 is 15 amino acids long. Looked up from germline, CDR1 is SGHDN and CDR2 is FVKESK. The CDR3 nucleotides read TGTGCCAGCAGCCGGACACCAGGCCTTAACTATGGCTACACCTTC. This encodes CASSRTPGLNYGYTF.

CDR3 residues: CASSPFGGTGSGNTIYF. The DNA of the CDR3 is TGTGCCAGCAGCCCATTTGGGGGCACTGGATCTGGAAACACCATATATTTT. The chain combines TRBV7-9 with TRBJ1-3, with TRBD1 as a possible D gene (6 bases). Germline loops: CDR1 SEHNR, CDR2 FQNEAQ (reference sequence). The CDR3 consists of 17 residues. Between the trimmed V and J ends, which lost 5 bases and 1 base, there was a span of 18 bases.

CDR3 sequence: CASSRGTVEGEQYF. As DNA, the CDR3 is TGCGCCAGCAGCCGCGGGACAGTCGAAGGCGAGCAGTACTTC. The V gene is TRBV5-1, the J gene TRBJ2-7, with D possibly being TRBD1 (7 bases). The V end lost 4 bases, the J end lost 6 bases, and 17 bases lay between the germline ends. The germline V gene has CDR1 SGHRS and CDR2 YFSETQ. This CDR3 has 14 residues.

V and J are TRBV19 and TRBJ1-5, with 7 bases fitting TRBD1. CDR1 is LNHDA and CDR2 is SQIVND in the germline V gene (reference sequence). Germline trimming cut 5 bases from V and 2 bases from J; bases unmatched to any gene: 6. This CDR3 is 15 amino acids long. CDR3 bases: TGTGCCAGTAGTCGAGGGGGCGGTGGCAATCAGCCCCAGCATTTT. Its protein product is CASSRGGGGNQPQHF. Drawing the rest from reference TRBV19 and TRBJ1-5, the complete variable domain is DGGITQSPKYLFRKEGQNVTLSCEQNLNHDAMYWYRQDPGQGLRLIYYSQIVNDFQKGDIAEGYSVSREKKESFPLTVTSAQKNPTAFYLCASSRGGGGNQPQHFGDGTRLSIL.

This rearrangement joins TRBV18 to TRBJ2-7; D may be TRBD1 (5 bases). V was pared by 2 bases and J by 6 bases, with 11 bases between. CDR1 is KGHSH, CDR2 LQKENI, per germline. The CDR3 runs to 13 residues. In DNA, the CDR3 is TGTGCCAGCTCACCAGACAGACGGATCGAGCAGTACTTC. Protein product: CASSPDRRIEQYF.

The V and J genes are TRBV11-3 and TRBJ2-3, with a possible D match to TRBD2 (5 bases). The germline V gene encodes CDR1 SGHNT and CDR2 YENEEA. Trimming cost V 4 bases and J 8 bases, with 16 bases left between them. The CDR3 totals 14 residues. Written as DNA, the CDR3 is TGTGCCAGCAGCTCGGACTCCCTACTCGCTACGCAGTATTTT. It encodes CASSSDSLLATQYF.

The chain recombines TRBV18 with TRBJ2-3; 10 positions agree with TRBD2. From germline, CDR1 is KGHSH and CDR2 LQKENI. V dropped 1 base and J dropped 5; count of bases not matched to a gene: 9. This CDR3 spans 17 amino acids. CDR3 in DNA: TGTGCCAGCTCACCACTTCCAGCGGGAGGGCGGATAGATACGCAGTATTTT. This gives the protein CASSPLPAGGRIDTQYF. Combining the CDR3 with reference TRBV18 and TRBJ2-3 gives the whole variable domain NAGVMQNPRHLVRRRGQEARLRCSPMKGHSHVYWYRQLPEEGLKFMVYLQKENIIDESGMPKERFSAEFPKEGPSILRIQQVVRGDSAAYFCASSPLPAGGRIDTQYFGPGTRLTVL.

The chain joins TRBV10-3 to TRBJ2-3, with D hard to call. Trimming removed 2 bases from V and 5 bases from J, with 8 bases in between. The CDR3 spans 13 residues. CDR1 is ENHRY and CDR2 is SYGVKD in the germline V gene. CDR3 sequence (DNA): TGTGCCATCAGTGAGGGAACTGGAGATACGCAGTATTTT. Protein product: CAISEGTGDTQYF.

The CDR3: CAITPDSRGNEAFF. In DNA, the CDR3 is TGTGCCATCACTCCCGACAGTCGTGGAAATGAAGCTTTCTTT. This chain links TRBV10-3 with TRBJ1-1; D is perhaps TRBD1 (5 bases). Germline V gives CDR1 ENHRY, CDR2 SYGVKD. Trimming cost V 7 bases and J 7 bases, with 19 bases left between them. This CDR3 is built from 14 residues.

The chain carries TRBV9 and TRBJ2-1; D gene uncertain. The CDR3 has 17 residues. The germline V gene has CDR1 SGDLS and CDR2 YYNGEE. The V end was cut by 4 bases, the J end by 2 bases, with 19 bases between. CDR3 nucleotides: TGTGCCAGCAGCCCCGCTCCCATCCCCTGGACCTACAATGAGCAGTTCTTC. This translates into CASSPAPIPWTYNEQFF.

The genes are TRBV11-2 and TRBJ2-5; unclear D gene. Germline CDR1 SGHAT, CDR2 FQNNGV. V was cut by 3 bases and J by 1 base, with 9 bases left in between. This CDR3 is built from 14 residues. CDR3 protein: CASSLDRFQETQYF. The DNA of the CDR3 is TGTGCCAGCAGCTTGGATCGGTTCCAAGAGACCCAGTACTTC.

A remark on this clone: Other DNA sequences in the sample encode the same CDR3. This sequence joins TRBV4-1 and TRBJ1-5; D is perhaps TRBD1 (6 bases). Germline V gives CDR1 MGHRA, CDR2 YSYEKL. The V end was cut by 3 bases, the J end by 0 bases, with 12 bases between. The CDR3 is 16 residues long. CDR3 region: CASSQGGGYSNQPQHF. CDR3 nucleotides: TGCGCCAGCAGCCAGGGGGGCGGGTATAGCAATCAGCCCCAGCATTTT.

The chain links TRBV2 to TRBJ1-6; D unclear. V lost 1 base, J lost 14 bases, and 9 bases lay in between. From germline, CDR1 is SNHLY and CDR2 FYNNEI. This CDR3 contains 12 residues. CDR3 protein: CASSEGLQSLHF. CDR3 DNA: TGTGCCAGCAGTGAAGGTTTACAGTCCCTCCACTTT.

This chain links TRBV23-1 with TRBJ1-1, with 7 nucleotides matching TRBD1. TRBV23-1 is an open reading frame whose function is uncertain. Trimming cost V 7 bases and J 1 base; bases outside gene matches: 9. The length of the CDR3 is 15 residues. This CDR3 is CASTHRGQSNTEAFF. CDR3 nucleotides: TGCGCCAGCACCCACAGGGGACAGTCGAACACTGAAGCTTTCTTT.

The chain links TRBV19 to TRBJ1-1; 8 bases are shared with TRBD1. J gave up 0 bases and V 6 bases, and 9 bases lay outside the gene matches. The CDR3 has 16 residues. Per the germline V gene, CDR1 is LNHDA and CDR2 is SQIVND (reference sequence). CDR3: CASRDLQGGMNTEAFF. The CDR3 DNA is TGTGCCAGTAGGGACCTACAGGGGGGAATGAACACTGAAGCTTTCTTT.

The rearrangement uses TRBV5-4 and TRBJ2-7; D gene ambiguous. The V end was cut by 5 bases, the J end by 2 bases, with 17 bases between. In germline, CDR1 is SGHNT, CDR2 YYREEE (reference sequence). The CDR3 length is 15 residues. The chain's CDR3 is CASSLDGLETYEQYF. The CDR3 region has the DNA TGTGCCAGCAGTCTCGATGGCCTGGAGACCTACGAGCAGTACTTC. Variable domain in full (rest from reference TRBV5-4 and TRBJ2-7): ETGVTQSPTHLIKTRGQQVTLRCSSQSGHNTVSWYQQALGQGPQFIFQYYREEENGRGNFPPRFSGLQFPNYSSELNVNALELDDSALYLCASSLDGLETYEQYFGPGTRLTVT.

This chain joins TRBV27 and TRBJ2-5; the match to TRBD2 covers 8 bases. Per the germline V gene, CDR1 is MNHEY and CDR2 is SMNVEV (reference sequence). V was clipped by 3 bases and J by 11 bases; unmatched bases: 14. The length of the CDR3 is 15 residues. This CDR3 is CASSFFAGGLPEQYF. Here the CDR3 DNA reads TGTGCCAGCAGTTTTTTTGCGGGAGGCCTTCCGGAGCAGTACTTC.

The chain couples TRBV28 to TRBJ1-2; D is unresolved. The germline V gene has CDR1 MDHEN and CDR2 SYDVKM. The V gene lost 6 bases and the J gene lost 2 bases, with 13 bases spanning the gap. This CDR3 comprises 14 residues. The CDR3 DNA is TGTGCCAGCAGACCCCGGGGTTACAACTATGGCTACACCTTC. It translates to CASRPRGYNYGYTF.